One sample yielded the 25 T cell receptor beta chains listed below, sequenced in a study of cytomegalovirus exposure and HLA in healthy donors. PCR primers comprised 60 Vbeta and 13 Jbeta primers. The protocol was immunoSEQ multiplex PCR, while the TCRdb copy is restricted to in-frame clones and leaves out a portion. Found here are 200,000 to 250,000 clones; the top ten clones hold less than 1%. Sequenced material: PBMCs. The receptors derive from a woman in her 30s in good health and CMV-seropositive.

The chain recombines TRBV2 with TRBJ1-6; D call uncertain. Per the germline V gene, CDR1 is SNHLY and CDR2 is FYNNEI. V lost 6 bases and J 4 bases, leaving 7 bases between the germline ends. The CDR3 loop spans 13 amino acids. CDR3 loop: CASRPQYNSPLHF. The CDR3 DNA sequence: TGTGCCAGCAGACCCCAGTATAATTCACCCCTCCACTTT.

The chain joins TRBV6-5 to TRBJ2-7, with 10 bases that match TRBD1. The CDR3 length is 13 residues. Germline CDR1 is MNHEY and CDR2 is SVGAGI. The trim removed 6 bases at V and 4 bases at J, leaving 3 bases unmatched. The CDR3 nucleotides are TGTGCCAGCAGAGGGACAGGGGTATACGAGCAGTACTTC. It encodes CASRGTGVYEQYF.

J is TRBJ1-1 and V is TRBV28; D is unclear. The germline V gene has CDR1 MDHEN and CDR2 SYDVKM. This CDR3 comprises 12 residues. V was pared by 8 bases and J by 0 bases, with 7 bases between. The CDR3 protein is CASLTLNTEAFF. Written as DNA, the CDR3 is TGTGCCAGCCTAACCTTGAACACTGAAGCTTTCTTT.

This chain connects TRBV4-1 to TRBJ1-1; D might be TRBD1 (5 bases). Germline V gene lookup returns CDR1 MGHRA and CDR2 YSYEKL. CDR3 size: 16 residues. The V end was cut by 0 bases, the J end by 4 bases, with 15 bases between. CDR3 protein: CASSQELAGGATEAFF. CDR3 sequence (DNA): TGCGCCAGCAGCCAAGAATTAGCCGGAGGGGCCACTGAAGCTTTCTTT.

This chain joins TRBV7-2 and TRBJ1-1; 9 bases fit TRBD1. Germline V gives CDR1 SGHTA, CDR2 FQGNSA. This CDR3 has 15 amino acids. Trimming removed 3 bases from V and 6 bases from J; junction bases left unmatched: 8. Here the CDR3 reads CASSFYRDRVSEAFF. CDR3 coding DNA: TGTGCCAGCAGCTTTTACCGGGACAGGGTCTCTGAAGCTTTCTTT.

The V gene is TRBV5-1, the J gene TRBJ2-3; the match to TRBD1 covers 10 bases. V was pared by 0 bases and J by 0 bases, with 1 base of the junction left unmatched. In germline, CDR1 is SGHRS, CDR2 YFSETQ. The CDR3 covers 16 residues. The CDR3 DNA sequence: TGCGCCAGCAGCTTGGCGGACAGGGGGAGCACAGATACGCAGTATTTT. It encodes CASSLADRGSTDTQYF.

CDR3 loop: CAWSVGRHGELFF. DNA for the CDR3: TGTGCCTGGAGTGTGGGGCGACACGGGGAGCTGTTTTTT. This chain connects TRBV30 to TRBJ2-2; tentative D call: TRBD1 (5 bases). The CDR3 sequence is 13 residues long. The germline gives CDR1 GTSNPN, CDR2 SVGIG (reference sequence). Trimming cost V 0 bases and J 7 bases, with 9 bases left between them.

This chain links TRBV9 with TRBJ2-3, with 9 nucleotides matching TRBD2. Germline-derived CDR1 and CDR2 are SGDLS and YYNGEE. V dropped 2 bases and J dropped 9; count of bases not matched to a gene: 1. CDR3 size: 12 residues. This chain's CDR3 is CASSVREGTQYF. CDR3 coding DNA: TGTGCCAGCAGCGTGCGGGAGGGCACGCAGTATTTT.

The genes are TRBV9 and TRBJ2-5; TRBD1 agrees at 9 bases. Germline-derived CDR1 and CDR2 are SGDLS and YYNGEE. Trimming removed 3 bases from V and 3 bases from J; junction bases left unmatched: 3. The CDR3 is 14 amino acids. The CDR3 region has the DNA TGTGCCAGCAGCGAATGGACAGGGGAAGAGACCCAGTACTTC. The encoded protein is CASSEWTGEETQYF.

The CDR3 DNA sequence: TGCGCCAGCAGCTTGGGCGATTCTAACTATGGCTACACCTTC. This translates into CASSLGDSNYGYTF. The chain has TRBV5-1 and TRBJ1-2; D is undetermined. Trimming shortened V by 0 bases and J by 0 bases, and 6 bases separated the two germline ends. CDR3 length: 14 amino acids. Germline V gene lookup returns CDR1 SGHRS and CDR2 YFSETQ.

The chain couples TRBV5-3 to TRBJ2-6, with D unresolved. TRBV5-3 is an ORF, with its function uncertain. This CDR3 contains 13 residues. V dropped 6 bases and J dropped 0 bases, with 4 bases sitting between them. This CDR3 reads CARILSGANVLTF. CDR3 sequence (DNA): TGTGCCAGAATCCTCTCTGGGGCCAACGTCCTGACTTTC.

This chain links TRBV5-1 with TRBJ2-5; no clear D gene. The length of the CDR3 is 12 residues. V lost 9 bases to trimming and J lost 1 base, with 10 bases between them. Looked up from germline, CDR1 is SGHRS and CDR2 is YFSETQ. CDR3 sequence reads: CANQMSQETQYF. DNA of the CDR3: TGCGCCAACCAGATGTCCCAAGAGACCCAGTACTTC.

The chain carries TRBV6-4 and TRBJ2-1; TRBD2 aligns across 7 bases. Germline V gene sequence: CDR1 MRHNA, CDR2 SNTAGT. V dropped 4 bases and J dropped 5; count of bases not matched to a gene: 11. The CDR3 is 16 residues long. CDR3 sequence: CASSAEPGLSNNEQFF. DNA of the CDR3: TGTGCCAGCAGTGCTGAGCCGGGACTATCCAACAATGAGCAGTTCTTC.

The V and J genes are TRBV5-1 and TRBJ1-1, with D tentatively TRBD1 (5 bases). This CDR3 has 15 residues. CDR1 and CDR2 from the germline V gene are SGHRS and YFSETQ. V was shortened by 0 bases and J by 0 bases, with 9 bases between the two germline ends. CDR3 region: CASSLVGVVNTEAFF. Here the CDR3 DNA reads TGCGCCAGCAGCTTGGTAGGGGTTGTGAACACTGAAGCTTTCTTT.

The chain is built from TRBV5-1 and TRBJ1-3; 10 bases agree with TRBD1. Germline V gives CDR1 SGHRS, CDR2 YFSETQ. The CDR3 has 19 amino acids. The junction had 13 bases not matched to a gene; V was cut back by 4 bases and J by 0 bases. CDR3 sequence: CASSRDGTGAIDSGNTIYF. The CDR3, as DNA: TGCGCCAGCAGCCGAGATGGGACAGGGGCTATCGACTCTGGAAACACCATATATTTT. Supplemented by reference TRBV5-1 and TRBJ1-3, the full variable domain reads KAGVTQTPRYLIKTRGQQVTLSCSPISGHRSVSWYQQTPGQGLQFLFEYFSETQRNKGNFPGRFSGRQFSNSRSEMNVSTLELGDSALYLCASSRDGTGAIDSGNTIYFGEGSWLTVV.

The genes are TRBV6-1 and TRBJ2-5; TRBD2 aligns across 8 bases. CDR3 size: 13 residues. The germline CDR1 and CDR2 sequences are MNHNS and SASEGT. J was trimmed by 3 bases and V by 8 bases; bases with no gene match: 5. DNA of the CDR3: TGTGCCAGCGTACTAGCGGCAAAAGAGACCCAGTACTTC. It yields the protein CASVLAAKETQYF.

This chain connects TRBV7-7 to TRBJ2-5; D remains unclear. The CDR3 has 12 residues. Trimming removed 5 bases from V and 4 bases from J, with 8 bases in between. In germline, CDR1 is SSHAT, CDR2 FNYEAQ (reference sequence). The CDR3 region has the DNA TGTGCCAGCAGCCCGATTAGAGAGACCCAGTACTTC. As protein: CASSPIRETQYF.

The chain employs TRBV27 and TRBJ2-3; D remains ambiguous. V was shortened by 2 bases and J by 2 bases, with 8 bases between the two germline ends. CDR1 MNHEY and CDR2 SMNVEV come from the germline V gene (reference sequence). This CDR3 region has 14 residues. The CDR3 here is CASSLKSDTDTQYF. In nucleotides, the CDR3 is TGTGCCAGCAGTTTAAAGTCAGACACAGATACGCAGTATTTT.

The chain couples TRBV12-5 to TRBJ1-6; perhaps TRBD1 as D (6 bases). The V gene's germline CDR1 is LGHNT and CDR2 FRNRAP. V shed 7 bases and J shed 13 bases, with 17 bases lying between them. The CDR3 has 13 amino acids. In DNA, the CDR3 is TGTGCTAGTGTCTCGGACAGCCTGAAGCCCCTCCACTTT. It codes for CASVSDSLKPLHF.

This sequence joins TRBV19 and TRBJ1-2, with 7 positions matching TRBD1. V dropped 5 bases and J dropped 6; count of bases not matched to a gene: 9. CDR3 length: 14 amino acids. Per germline, CDR1 LNHDA and CDR2 SQIVND (reference sequence). The CDR3: CASSSLTGIHGYTF. CDR3 DNA sequence: TGTGCCAGTAGTTCCCTGACAGGGATCCATGGCTACACCTTC.

The chain uses TRBV5-5 and TRBJ1-2; no definite D call. With 1 base removed from V and 8 bases from J, the gap between germline ends came to 18 bases. The CDR3 sequence is 15 residues long. Germline loops: CDR1 SGHKS, CDR2 YYEKEE (reference sequence). This CDR3 is CASSLYLGRLEGYTF. CDR3 DNA sequence: TGTGCCAGCAGCTTGTACCTGGGCAGATTAGAAGGCTACACCTTC.

The chain couples TRBV5-1 to TRBJ1-3; 11 bases match TRBD1. This CDR3 has 16 amino acids. The V gene's germline CDR1 is SGHRS and CDR2 YFSETQ. V lost 4 bases and J lost 1; bases outside the gene matches: 4. The CDR3 sequence is CASSPRDRGSGNTIYF. The CDR3 bases are TGCGCCAGCAGCCCGAGGGACAGGGGGTCTGGAAACACCATATATTTT.

This chain connects TRBV4-1 to TRBJ2-7, with D possibly being TRBD1 (6 bases). Germline CDR1 MGHRA, CDR2 YSYEKL. Trimming removed 3 bases at V and 0 bases at J, with 15 bases between. The CDR3 is made up of 16 amino acids. CDR3 in amino acids: CASSHFQGRFSYEQYF. In DNA, the CDR3 is TGCGCCAGCAGCCATTTTCAGGGGCGGTTCTCCTACGAGCAGTACTTC.

V is TRBV5-4 and J is TRBJ1-1; maybe TRBD1 (5 bases). V was pared by 3 bases and J by 6 bases, with 12 bases between. The germline V gene encodes CDR1 SGHNT and CDR2 YYREEE (reference sequence). CDR3 size: 13 residues. CDR3 sequence reads: CASSWDWIPEAFF. CDR3 DNA: TGTGCCAGCAGCTGGGACTGGATACCTGAAGCTTTCTTT.

The chain links TRBV19 to TRBJ1-5; the D is unclear. Trimming pared 1 base from V and 5 bases from J, leaving 9 bases between. The CDR3 is made up of 14 amino acids. Germline V gene data show CDR1 as LNHDA and CDR2 as SQIVND (reference sequence). CDR3 in DNA: TGTGCCAGTAGTATAGGGGAGGGTTATCAGCCCCAGCATTTT. Encoded protein: CASSIGEGYQPQHF. Complete variable domain (other parts from reference TRBV19 and TRBJ1-5): DGGITQSPKYLFRKEGQNVTLSCEQNLNHDAMYWYRQDPGQGLRLIYYSQIVNDFQKGDIAEGYSVSREKKESFPLTVTSAQKNPTAFYLCASSIGEGYQPQHFGDGTRLSIL.